This T cell receptor (beta chain) was recorded in a study of neoadjuvant anti-PD-1 for oral cavity cancer. Trimming took off 2 bases at V and 4 bases at J, with 15 bases between the two ends. CDR1 and CDR2 from the germline V gene are SGHDT and YYEEEE. The CDR3 is 15 amino acids. In this sample, this clone turned up a few times. Data came from immunoSEQ multiplex PCR; TCRdb stores just in-frame clones and leaves some out. The table shows under 10,000 clones, with approximately 70% occurring only once. The TCR originated in a person aged 35-79 years with oral cavity squamous cell carcinoma. The sequencing here drew on tumor tissue, taken before nivolumab (anti-PD-1) treatment. V usage is TRBV5-6 and J usage is TRBJ1-2; D not resolved. The CDR3 loop is CASSLAQANPYGYTF. CDR3 nucleotides: TGTGCCAGCAGCTTAGCCCAGGCGAACCCCTATGGCTACACCTTC. Combining the CDR3 with reference TRBV5-6 and TRBJ1-2 gives the whole variable domain DAGVTQSPTHLIKTRGQQVTLRCSPKSGHDTVSWYQQALGQGPQFIFQYYEEEERQRGNFPDRFSGHQFPNYSSELNVNALLLGDSALYLCASSLAQANPYGYTFGSGTRLTVV.